The 31 T cell receptor beta chains given below trace back to one sample, sequenced in a study of CD8+CD57+ T cells in acquired aplastic anemia. Profiles of TCR beta VDJ and CDR3 were generated from a genomic DNA template. MiXCR, run by TCRdb on the reads, gives a single entry per CDR3 protein. The sample holds about 180,000 distinct CDR3 sequences, about half seen once. Patients who underwent sequencing had shown CD8+CD57+ cell expansion by flow cytometry. The sample taken for sequencing was sorted CD4+, CD8+, or CD8+CD57+ T cells (not recorded which) from PBMCs. The receptors shown here come from a human donor with aplastic anemia.

The table lists this clonotype with a few counts. V usage is TRBV5-1 and J usage is TRBJ2-3, with D hard to call. The length of the CDR3 is 13 residues. CDR1 SGHRS and CDR2 YFSETQ come from the germline V gene. Trimming removed 6 bases from V and 4 bases from J, with 12 bases in between. CDR3 sequence: CASTPSNPDTQYF. The CDR3 nucleotides are TGCGCCAGCACCCCTTCAAACCCAGATACGCAGTATTTT.

This clonotype appeared many times. The rearrangement joins TRBV2 to TRBJ1-1; D may be TRBD1 (5 bases). CDR3 length: 15 residues. Germline V gene lookup returns CDR1 SNHLY and CDR2 FYNNEI. V was clipped by 6 bases and J by 1 base, with 15 bases between them. DNA of the CDR3: TGTGCCAGCAGGGGGCTGCAGGGCCGGAACACTGAAGCTTTCTTT. Translating gives CASRGLQGRNTEAFF.

The chain is built from TRBV11-1 and TRBJ2-3; the D gene is possibly TRBD1 (6 bases). This CDR3 contains 16 residues. Germline lookup yields CDR1 SGHAT and CDR2 FQDESV (reference sequence). Trimming took off 0 bases at V and 1 base at J, with 11 bases between the two ends. CDR3 sequence reads: CASSLAGAGGTDTQYF. The CDR3 coding sequence is TGTGCCAGCAGCTTAGCGGGTGCAGGGGGCACAGATACGCAGTATTTT.

V and J are TRBV12-3 or TRBV12-4 and TRBJ2-7; D may match TRBD1 or TRBD2 (5 bases each). Trimming removed 8 bases from V and 7 bases from J, with 15 bases in between. This CDR3 has 12 residues. The DNA of the CDR3 is TGTGCCAGCTGTGGGGACGGCCAGGAGCAGTACTTC. This codes for CASCGDGQEQYF.

This chain joins TRBV7-6 and TRBJ2-3, with TRBD1 as a possible D gene (5 bases). The CDR3 loop spans 15 amino acids. Germline V gene lookup returns CDR1 SGHVS and CDR2 FNYEAQ. Trimming stripped 1 base from V and 6 bases from J, with 14 bases between. The CDR3 here is CASSLEAVRGDTQYF. For the CDR3, the DNA is TGTGCCAGCAGCTTAGAGGCCGTTAGGGGCGATACGCAGTATTTT. The whole variable domain, remainder taken from reference TRBV7-6 and TRBJ2-3, is GAGVSQSPRYKVTKRGQDVALRCDPISGHVSLYWYRQALGQGPEFLTYFNYEAQQDKSGLPNDRFSAERPEGSISTLTIQRTEQRDSAMYRCASSLEAVRGDTQYFGPGTRLTVL.

This clonotype was seen at least ten times. This chain links TRBV5-1 with TRBJ1-5; D is perhaps TRBD1 (5 bases). V gave up 1 base and J gave up 1 base, with 9 bases separating them. This CDR3 spans 15 amino acids. Germline CDR1 SGHRS, CDR2 YFSETQ. CDR3 bases: TGCGCCAGCAGCTTGTCCGGGGACAGCAATCAGCCCCAGCATTTT. Protein sequence: CASSLSGDSNQPQHF.

This clonotype appeared many times. The chain employs TRBV7-3 and TRBJ1-2; D is perhaps TRBD1 (5 bases). Germline lookup yields CDR1 SGHTA and CDR2 FQGTGA. Trimming took 5 bases from V and 8 from J, leaving 18 bases between them. The CDR3 loop spans 14 amino acids. Here the CDR3 reads CASSPRGRGEGYTF. The CDR3 region has the DNA TGTGCCAGCAGCCCACGGGGTAGGGGCGAAGGCTACACCTTC.

V usage is TRBV4-2 and J usage is TRBJ2-1; D may correspond to TRBD1 or TRBD2 (7 bases each). CDR1 LGHNA and CDR2 YNFKEQ come from the germline V gene. This CDR3 is 14 amino acids long. The V end lost 0 bases, the J end lost 14 bases, and 17 bases lay between the germline ends. Here the CDR3 DNA reads TGTGCCAGCAGCCAAGATCTGGCAGGGGGGGCTGAGTTCTTC. The encoded protein is CASSQDLAGGAEFF.

J is TRBJ2-5 and V is TRBV19, with 9 nucleotides matching TRBD2. The germline V gene has CDR1 LNHDA and CDR2 SQIVND (reference sequence). V shed 4 bases, J shed 4 bases, and the junction held 7 bases outside the gene matches. This CDR3 is built from 15 residues. CDR3 in amino acids: CASSSAGGLSETQYF. The CDR3 DNA follows: TGTGCCAGTAGTAGCGCGGGGGGGCTATCAGAGACCCAGTACTTC.

In its sample, this clonotype was seen many times. The V and J genes are TRBV12-3 or TRBV12-4 and TRBJ1-6; unclear D gene. Deletions cut 8 bases from V and 8 bases from J, with 13 bases between. The CDR3 sequence is 13 residues long. The CDR3 loop reads CASSLRWDSPLHF. The DNA for the CDR3 is TGTGCCAGCTCCTTGAGGTGGGATTCACCCCTCCACTTT.

This clonotype came up a few times. The chain is built from TRBV15 and TRBJ2-7; maybe TRBD2 (5 bases). The CDR3 extends over 14 amino acids. Trimming took 0 bases from V and 3 from J, leaving 9 bases between them. CDR1 and CDR2 (germline): LNHNV, YYDKDF (reference sequence). CDR3 sequence (DNA): TGTGCCACCAGCAGAGATAGTGGGAGCTACGAGCAGTACTTC. As protein: CATSRDSGSYEQYF.

Concerning this clonotype itself: At one end the junction does not follow the germline gene, possibly because of a read error. The rearrangement uses TRBV20-1 and TRBJ2-5; D ambiguous. Germline V CDR1 and CDR2: DFQATT, SNEGSKA (reference sequence). The CDR3 covers 14 residues. The CDR3 reads CSAPYDRPQGTQYF. DNA of the CDR3: TGCAGTGCTCCTTACGACCGACCTCAAGGGACCCAGTACTTC.

The table lists this clonotype with a few counts. A read error may be the cause here, since a much bigger clone is one base away. The rearrangement joins TRBV20-1 to TRBJ2-3; a possible D gene is TRBD1 (5 bases). Looked up from germline, CDR1 is DFQATT and CDR2 is SNEGSKA (reference sequence). CDR3 length: 16 amino acids. CDR3 amino acids: CSARLTEVLLTGTQYF. The DNA of the CDR3 is TGCAGTGCTAGGCTGACAGAAGTGCTACTCACAGGTACGCAGTATTTT.

About this clonotype itself: This sequence may be a read error, since a much larger clone differs from it by one base. This likely comes from a read error, as the CDR3 has no conserved phenylalanine or tryptophan at its end. This sequence joins TRBV9 and TRBJ2-1; 13 positions match TRBD2. Germline trimming cut 3 bases from V and 7 bases from J; bases unmatched to any gene: 10. The germline V gene encodes CDR1 SGDLS and CDR2 YYNGEE. CDR3 length: 17 amino acids. This CDR3 is CASSAGDGTSGDNEQFL. DNA for the CDR3: TGTGCCAGCAGCGCTGGGGACGGGACTAGCGGGGATAATGAGCAGTTCCTC.

The chain has TRBV5-5 and TRBJ1-2; TRBD1 might be the D (5 bases). The CDR3 length is 16 residues. Trimming cost V 2 bases and J 0 bases, with 14 bases left between them. CDR1 SGHKS and CDR2 YYEKEE come from the germline V gene (reference sequence). The CDR3 DNA follows: TGTGCCAGCAGCTTCCGCCGACAGAGTACTAACTATGGCTACACCTTC. Translation gives CASSFRRQSTNYGYTF.

The chain uses TRBV14 and TRBJ2-3; the D is unclear. The CDR3 runs 11 residues. The germline CDR1 and CDR2 sequences are SGHDN and FVKESK. Between the trimmed V and J ends, which lost 3 bases and 8 bases, there was a span of 6 bases. CDR3 sequence: CASSQSSTQYF. The CDR3 DNA reads as TGTGCCAGCAGCCAGAGCTCTACGCAGTATTTT.

This sequence joins TRBV20-1 and TRBJ2-7, with 11 positions matching TRBD1. This CDR3 is built from 15 residues. V lost 5 bases and J lost 1; bases outside the gene matches: 7. The germline gives CDR1 DFQATT, CDR2 SNEGSKA (reference sequence). The CDR3 DNA sequence: TGCAGTGCTGAGACGGGGACAGGGGGGTCCTACGAGCAGTACTTC. Its translation: CSAETGTGGSYEQYF.

This clonotype was observed at least ten times. The V gene is TRBV20-1, the J gene TRBJ2-1; TRBD2 aligns across 11 bases. V trimming: 5 bases; J trimming: 5 bases; junction bases outside the gene matches: 8. Germline V gene lookup returns CDR1 DFQATT and CDR2 SNEGSKA (reference sequence). The CDR3 runs to 15 residues. The CDR3 loop is CSALISGGAHNEQFF. CDR3 nucleotide sequence: TGCAGTGCTCTAATTAGCGGGGGGGCCCACAATGAGCAGTTCTTC.

This chain links TRBV11-2 with TRBJ2-7; 10 nucleotides agree with TRBD1. The trim removed 5 bases at V and 0 bases at J, leaving 16 bases unmatched. The CDR3 runs to 19 residues. CDR1 SGHAT and CDR2 FQNNGV come from the germline V gene. The CDR3 DNA is TGTGCCAGCAGCCTTCCCGTAATCGGGACAGGGGAGTACTCCTACGAGCAGTACTTC. Its translation is CASSLPVIGTGEYSYEQYF.

There are many counts of this clonotype. The chain uses TRBV20-1 and TRBJ1-5; a possible D gene is TRBD1 (6 bases). Germline V gene lookup returns CDR1 DFQATT and CDR2 SNEGSKA (reference sequence). Between the trimmed V and J ends, which lost 8 bases and 0 bases, there was a span of 14 bases. This CDR3 has 14 amino acids. CDR3 coding DNA: TGCAGTACCACCGGGACAAATAGCAATCAGCCCCAGCATTTT. It yields the protein CSTTGTNSNQPQHF.

This clonotype has a count of ten or more. The J gene is TRBJ1-1, the V gene TRBV5-1; D remains ambiguous. This CDR3 comprises 12 residues. Germline loops: CDR1 SGHRS, CDR2 YFSETQ. V lost 4 bases and J 5 bases, leaving 9 bases between the germline ends. The CDR3 DNA is TGCGCCAGCAGCATCGACGGAACTGAAGCTTTCTTT. Encoded protein: CASSIDGTEAFF.

Concerning this clonotype: A much larger clone is a single base away; this may be a read error. The chain employs TRBV11-2 and TRBJ1-1, with D unresolved. With 5 bases removed from V and 1 base from J, the gap between germline ends came to 11 bases. The CDR3 contains 14 residues. CDR1 and CDR2 from the germline V gene are SGHAT and FQNNGV. The DNA of the CDR3 is TGTGCCAGCAGCAAGACTAGAGGGAACACTGAAGCTTTCTTT. Its translation: CASSKTRGNTEAFF.

This clonotype was observed at least ten times. V and J are TRBV2 and TRBJ2-2; 7 bases map to TRBD1. CDR3 length equals 14 residues. V shed 8 bases and J 1 base; nucleotides not matched to a gene: 4. Germline V gene data show CDR1 as SNHLY and CDR2 as FYNNEI. Written as DNA, the CDR3 is TGTGCCAGCGTCGGGACAGTGAACACCGGGGAGCTGTTTTTT. It encodes CASVGTVNTGELFF. The full variable domain, in which reference TRBV2 and TRBJ2-2 provide the parts outside the CDR3, is EPEVTQTPSHQVTQMGQEVILRCVPISNHLYFYWYRQILGQKVEFLVSFYNNEISEKSEIFDDQFSVERPDGSNFTLKIRSTKLEDSAMYFCASVGTVNTGELFFGEGSRLTVL.

The rearrangement uses TRBV7-9 and TRBJ2-2, with no clear D. The CDR3 has 13 amino acids. V lost 7 bases to trimming and J lost 4 bases, with 10 bases between them. Germline values: CDR1 SEHNR, CDR2 FQNEAQ (reference sequence). CDR3 nucleotide sequence: TGTGCCAGCACCCTTCGGCGCACCGGGGAGCTGTTTTTT. Protein product: CASTLRRTGELFF.

This clonotype was counted at least ten times. The chain is built from TRBV6-5 and TRBJ2-7; 8 bases align to TRBD1. This CDR3 has 15 residues. The J segment lost 5 bases and the V segment lost 4 bases, leaving 10 bases of the junction unmatched. Germline V CDR1 and CDR2: MNHEY, SVGAGI. The CDR3 DNA reads TGTGCCAGCAGTTTTCGACAGGGGATGTCCAACGAGCAGTACTTC. Its protein is CASSFRQGMSNEQYF.

In this sample, this clonotype turned up many times. The chain employs TRBV11-2 and TRBJ1-1; tentative D call: TRBD1 (5 bases). In germline, CDR1 is SGHAT, CDR2 FQNNGV. V lost 2 bases and J 2 bases, leaving 15 bases between the germline ends. The CDR3 is 16 residues long. The DNA for the CDR3 is TGTGCCAGCAGCTTACGACCCCCAGGGCTTAACACTGAAGCTTTCTTT. Translating it yields CASSLRPPGLNTEAFF.

The chain has TRBV24-1 and TRBJ2-2, with no clear D. The V and J ends lost 6 bases and 5 bases respectively, with 6 bases between them. The length of the CDR3 is 12 residues. Germline V lookup: CDR1 KGHDR, CDR2 SFDVKD. The CDR3 coding sequence is TGTGCCACCAGTACCAATACCGGGGAGCTGTTTTTT. Translating gives CATSTNTGELFF.

At least ten counts were recorded for this clonotype. This rearrangement joins TRBV28 to TRBJ1-2; D not certain. V shed 6 bases and J shed 2 bases, with 1 base lying between them. The CDR3 is 10 residues long. Germline lookup yields CDR1 MDHEN and CDR2 SYDVKM. In nucleotides, the CDR3 is TGTGCCAGCAGAAACTATGGCTACACCTTC. It codes for CASRNYGYTF.

This clonotype was detected only a few times. The chain joins TRBV25-1 to TRBJ1-2, with D uncertain. The germline CDR1 and CDR2 sequences are MGHDK and SYGVNS. The CDR3 spans 15 residues. V shed 2 bases and J shed 4 bases, with 14 bases lying between them. CDR3 amino acids: CASSEVGSQSYGYTF. Here the CDR3 DNA reads TGTGCCAGCAGTGAAGTAGGCAGCCAGTCCTATGGCTACACCTTC.

The chain links TRBV29-1 to TRBJ2-2, with TRBD1 matching 8 bases. The germline CDR1 and CDR2 sequences are SQVTM and ANQGSEA. Trimming cost V 5 bases and J 1 base; bases outside gene matches: 6. CDR3 length: 15 residues. In DNA, the CDR3 is TGCAGCGTTCATCTGACAGGGGAGAACACCGGGGAGCTGTTTTTT. Translation gives CSVHLTGENTGELFF.

This clonotype came up once. The chain uses TRBV7-9 and TRBJ1-6; a weak D match, TRBD1 (5 bases). Germline V gene lookup returns CDR1 SEHNR and CDR2 FQNEAQ (reference sequence). V was shortened by 7 bases and J by 10 bases, with 17 bases between the two germline ends. The length of the CDR3 is 14 residues. CDR3 protein: CASTRGGGGSPLHF. The DNA for the CDR3 is TGTGCCAGCACCCGAGGCGGGGGTGGGTCACCCCTCCACTTT.